This T cell receptor (beta chain) came from a study of early T cells in non-severe SARS-CoV-2 infection. Study-wide context: Alpha and beta chains were unpaired, from unsorted whole-blood bulk RNA. Broader study findings: VDJdb matching skewed toward anti-spike CD8 responses, missing private and CD4 specificities.

TCRdb passed the 5' RACE reads through MiXCR, listing each CDR3 protein once. The sample has 100,000 or so distinct CDR3 sequences, about an eighth seen once. This clonotype was detected a few times. Its antigen is not known. Trimming removed 8 bases from V and 5 bases from J, with 40 bases in between. The germline V gene encodes CDR1 WSHSY and CDR2 SAAADI. CDR3 length equals 22 residues. This chain joins TRBV10-2 and TRBJ2-1; possibly TRBD1 for D (6 bases). The origin of this receptor is an adult who was a healthcare worker with PCR-confirmed SARS-CoV-2 infection or an uninfected control (not recorded which). The sample was whole blood. The CDR3 protein is CASADIVKTGLITPITDNEQFF. For the CDR3, the DNA is TGCGCCAGCGCAGATATTGTGAAAACAGGGCTAATTACTCCTATTACCGACAATGAGCAGTTCTTC.